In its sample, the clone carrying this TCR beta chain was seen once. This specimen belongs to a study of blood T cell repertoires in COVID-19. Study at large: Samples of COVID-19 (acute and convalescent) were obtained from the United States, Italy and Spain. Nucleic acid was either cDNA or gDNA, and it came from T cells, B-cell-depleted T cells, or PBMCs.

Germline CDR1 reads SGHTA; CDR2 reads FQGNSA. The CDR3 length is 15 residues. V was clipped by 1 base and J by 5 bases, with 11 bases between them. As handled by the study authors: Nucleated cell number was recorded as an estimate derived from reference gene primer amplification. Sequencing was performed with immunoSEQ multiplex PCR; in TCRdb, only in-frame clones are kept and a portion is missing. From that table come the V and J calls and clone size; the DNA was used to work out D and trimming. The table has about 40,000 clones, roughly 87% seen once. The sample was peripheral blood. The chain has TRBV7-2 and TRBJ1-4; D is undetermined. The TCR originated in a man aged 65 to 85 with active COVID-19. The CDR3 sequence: CASSLGGRRNEKLFF. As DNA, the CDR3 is TGTGCCAGCAGCTTAGGAGGACGGAGGAATGAAAAACTGTTTTTT. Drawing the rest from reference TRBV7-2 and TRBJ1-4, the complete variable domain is GAGVSQSPSNKVTEKGKDVELRCDPISGHTALYWYRQSLGQGLEFLIYFQGNSAPDKSGLPSDRFSAERTGGSVSTLTIQRTQQEDSAVYLCASSLGGRRNEKLFFGSGTQLSVL.